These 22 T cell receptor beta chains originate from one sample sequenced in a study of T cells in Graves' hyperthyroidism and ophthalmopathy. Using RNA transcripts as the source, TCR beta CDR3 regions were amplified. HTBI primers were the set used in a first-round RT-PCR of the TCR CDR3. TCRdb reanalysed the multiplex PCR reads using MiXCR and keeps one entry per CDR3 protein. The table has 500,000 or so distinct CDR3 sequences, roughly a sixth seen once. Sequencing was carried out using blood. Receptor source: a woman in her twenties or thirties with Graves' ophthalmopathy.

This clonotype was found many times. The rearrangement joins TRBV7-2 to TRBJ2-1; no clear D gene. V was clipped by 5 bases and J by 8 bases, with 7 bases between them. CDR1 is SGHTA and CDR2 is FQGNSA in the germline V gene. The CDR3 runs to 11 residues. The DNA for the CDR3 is TGTGCCAGCAGCCCATCCTATGAGCAGTTCTTC. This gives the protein CASSPSYEQFF.

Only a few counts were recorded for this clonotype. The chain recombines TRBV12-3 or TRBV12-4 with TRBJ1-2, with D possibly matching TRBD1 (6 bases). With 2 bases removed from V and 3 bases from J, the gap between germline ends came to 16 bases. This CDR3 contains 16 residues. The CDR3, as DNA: TGTGCCAGCAGTTTAAAAACAGGGAGGGATTACTATGGCTACACCTTC. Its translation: CASSLKTGRDYYGYTF.

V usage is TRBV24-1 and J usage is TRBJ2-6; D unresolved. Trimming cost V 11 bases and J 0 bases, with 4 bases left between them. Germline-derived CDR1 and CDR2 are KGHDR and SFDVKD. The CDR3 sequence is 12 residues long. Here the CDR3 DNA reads TGTGCCATCGACTCTGGGGCCAACGTCCTGACTTTC. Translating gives CAIDSGANVLTF.

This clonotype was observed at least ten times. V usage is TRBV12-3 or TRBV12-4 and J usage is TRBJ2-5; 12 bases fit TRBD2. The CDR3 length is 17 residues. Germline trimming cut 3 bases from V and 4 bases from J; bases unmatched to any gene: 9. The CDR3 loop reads CASSFVLAGGRRETQYF. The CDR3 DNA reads TGTGCCAGCAGTTTTGTACTAGCGGGAGGTCGGAGAGAGACCCAGTACTTC.

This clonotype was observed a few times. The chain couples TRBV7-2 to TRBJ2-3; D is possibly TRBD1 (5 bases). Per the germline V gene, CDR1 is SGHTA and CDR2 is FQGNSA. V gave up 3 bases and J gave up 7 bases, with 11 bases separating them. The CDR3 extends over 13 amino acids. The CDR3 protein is CASSFQGGNTQYF. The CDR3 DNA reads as TGTGCCAGCAGCTTCCAGGGTGGAAATACGCAGTATTTT.

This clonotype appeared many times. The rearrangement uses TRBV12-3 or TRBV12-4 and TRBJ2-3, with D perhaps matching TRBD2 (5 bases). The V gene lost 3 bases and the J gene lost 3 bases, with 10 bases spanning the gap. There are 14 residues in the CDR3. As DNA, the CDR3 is TGTGCCAGCAGTTTGGGAGCGGAAACAGATACGCAGTATTTT. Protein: CASSLGAETDTQYF.

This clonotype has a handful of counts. CDR3 in amino acids: CSVEVPRVGNTIYF. The DNA for the CDR3 is TGCAGCGTTGAAGTCCCCCGGGTGGGAAACACCATATATTTT. The chain carries TRBV29-1 and TRBJ1-3; D unresolved. The CDR3 has 14 residues. The V and J ends lost 1 base and 4 bases respectively, with 11 bases between them. Germline V lookup: CDR1 SQVTM, CDR2 ANQGSEA.

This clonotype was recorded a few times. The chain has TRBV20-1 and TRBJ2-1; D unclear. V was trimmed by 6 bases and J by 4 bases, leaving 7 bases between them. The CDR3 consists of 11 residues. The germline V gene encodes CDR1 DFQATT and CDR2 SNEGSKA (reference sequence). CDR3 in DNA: TGCAGTGCGAGCGCTTACAATGAGCAGTTCTTC. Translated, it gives CSASAYNEQFF.

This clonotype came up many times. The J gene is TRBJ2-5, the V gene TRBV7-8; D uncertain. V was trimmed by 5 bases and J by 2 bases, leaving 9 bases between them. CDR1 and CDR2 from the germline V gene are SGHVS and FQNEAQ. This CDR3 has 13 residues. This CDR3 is CASSPRAQETQYF. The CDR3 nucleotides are TGTGCCAGCAGCCCGAGAGCTCAAGAGACCCAGTACTTC.

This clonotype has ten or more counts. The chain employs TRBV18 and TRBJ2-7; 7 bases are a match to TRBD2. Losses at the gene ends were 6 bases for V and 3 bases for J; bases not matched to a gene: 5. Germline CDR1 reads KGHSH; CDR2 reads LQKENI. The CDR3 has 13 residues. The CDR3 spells CASSRAGVYEQYF. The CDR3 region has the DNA TGTGCCAGCTCGAGGGCGGGAGTCTACGAGCAGTACTTC.

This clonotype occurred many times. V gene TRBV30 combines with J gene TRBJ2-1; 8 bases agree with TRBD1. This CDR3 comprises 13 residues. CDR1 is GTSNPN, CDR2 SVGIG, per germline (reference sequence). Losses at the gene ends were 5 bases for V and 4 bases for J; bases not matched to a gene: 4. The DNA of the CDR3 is TGTGCCTGGGGACAGGGAGGTTACAATGAGCAGTTCTTC. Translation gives CAWGQGGYNEQFF.

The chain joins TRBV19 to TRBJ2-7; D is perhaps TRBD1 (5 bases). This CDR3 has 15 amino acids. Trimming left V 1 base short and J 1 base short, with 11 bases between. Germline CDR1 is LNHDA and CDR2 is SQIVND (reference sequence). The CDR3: CASSIASRDSYEQYF. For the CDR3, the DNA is TGTGCCAGTAGTATAGCTTCCAGGGATTCCTACGAGCAGTACTTC.

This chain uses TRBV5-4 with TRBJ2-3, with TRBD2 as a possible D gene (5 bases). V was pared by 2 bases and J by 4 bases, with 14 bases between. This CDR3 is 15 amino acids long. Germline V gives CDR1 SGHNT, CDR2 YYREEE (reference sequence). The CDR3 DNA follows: TGTGCCAGCAGCTTAAGTAGCGCGGGTCCAGATACGCAGTATTTT. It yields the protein CASSLSSAGPDTQYF.

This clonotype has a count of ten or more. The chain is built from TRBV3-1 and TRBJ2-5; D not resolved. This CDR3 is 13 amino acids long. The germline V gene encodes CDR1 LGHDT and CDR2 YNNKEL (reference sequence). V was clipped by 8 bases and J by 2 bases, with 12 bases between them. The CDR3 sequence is CASWANEQETQYF. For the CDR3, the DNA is TGTGCCAGCTGGGCTAACGAACAAGAGACCCAGTACTTC.

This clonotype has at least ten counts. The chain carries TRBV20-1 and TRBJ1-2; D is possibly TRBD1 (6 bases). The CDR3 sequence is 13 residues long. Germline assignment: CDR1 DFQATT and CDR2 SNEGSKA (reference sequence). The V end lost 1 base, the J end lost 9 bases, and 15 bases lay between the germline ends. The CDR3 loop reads CSARGVDSARYTF. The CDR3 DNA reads TGCAGTGCTAGAGGGGTGGACAGCGCTCGCTACACCTTC.

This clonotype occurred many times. CDR3 region: CAWSPPSNEQFF. For the CDR3, the DNA is TGTGCCTGGAGTCCCCCTAGCAATGAGCAGTTCTTC. The chain combines TRBV30 with TRBJ2-1; D is uncertain. The CDR3 has 12 residues. The V and J ends lost 2 bases and 6 bases respectively, with 8 bases between them. In germline, CDR1 is GTSNPN, CDR2 SVGIG (reference sequence).

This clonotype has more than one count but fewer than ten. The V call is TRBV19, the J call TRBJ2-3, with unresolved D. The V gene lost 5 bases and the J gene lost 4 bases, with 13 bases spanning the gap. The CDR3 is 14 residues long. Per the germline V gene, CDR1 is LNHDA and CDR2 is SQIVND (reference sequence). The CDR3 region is CASSPHEGSDTQYF. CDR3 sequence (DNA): TGTGCCAGTAGTCCTCATGAAGGGTCAGATACGCAGTATTTT.

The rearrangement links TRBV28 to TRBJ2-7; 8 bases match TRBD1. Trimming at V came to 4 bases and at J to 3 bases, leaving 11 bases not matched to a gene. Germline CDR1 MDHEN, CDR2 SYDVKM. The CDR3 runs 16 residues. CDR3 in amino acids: CASSSQNRGSVYEQYF. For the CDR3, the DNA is TGTGCCAGCAGTTCGCAAAACAGGGGGAGTGTCTACGAGCAGTACTTC.

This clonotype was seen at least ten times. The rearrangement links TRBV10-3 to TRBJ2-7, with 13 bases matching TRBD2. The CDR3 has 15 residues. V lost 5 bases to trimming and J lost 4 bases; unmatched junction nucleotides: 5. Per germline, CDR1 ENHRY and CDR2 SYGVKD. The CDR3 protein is CAISPGLAGVYEQYF. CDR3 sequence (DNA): TGTGCCATCAGTCCCGGACTAGCGGGAGTTTACGAGCAGTACTTC.

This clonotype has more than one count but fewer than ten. DNA of the CDR3: TGTGCCAGCAGCTTAGCGCGAGGGGGGGGGTGGACTCGATACGAGCAGTACTTC. Translated: CASSLARGGGWTRYEQYF. This chain connects TRBV7-8 to TRBJ2-7; TRBD2 might be the D (7 bases). V dropped 0 bases and J dropped 4 bases, with 22 bases sitting between them. Germline CDR1 and CDR2: SGHVS and FQNEAQ. The CDR3 totals 18 residues.

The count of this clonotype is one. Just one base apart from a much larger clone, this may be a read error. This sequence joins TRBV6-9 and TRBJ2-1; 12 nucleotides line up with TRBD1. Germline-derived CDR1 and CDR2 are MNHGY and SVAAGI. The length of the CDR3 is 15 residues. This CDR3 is CASSYLGQGANEQSF. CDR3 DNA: TGTGCCAGCAGTTACTTGGGACAGGGGGCGAATGAGCAGTCCTTC.

In DNA, the CDR3 is TGTGCCAGCAGCTTATGGCGGGAGGGGAATGAGCAGTTCTTC. Translated, it gives CASSLWREGNEQFF. The V gene is TRBV7-8, the J gene TRBJ2-1; 9 bases align to TRBD2. The ends lost 2 bases at V and 7 bases at J; junction bases unmatched: 3. From germline, CDR1 is SGHVS and CDR2 FQNEAQ. There are 14 residues in the CDR3.